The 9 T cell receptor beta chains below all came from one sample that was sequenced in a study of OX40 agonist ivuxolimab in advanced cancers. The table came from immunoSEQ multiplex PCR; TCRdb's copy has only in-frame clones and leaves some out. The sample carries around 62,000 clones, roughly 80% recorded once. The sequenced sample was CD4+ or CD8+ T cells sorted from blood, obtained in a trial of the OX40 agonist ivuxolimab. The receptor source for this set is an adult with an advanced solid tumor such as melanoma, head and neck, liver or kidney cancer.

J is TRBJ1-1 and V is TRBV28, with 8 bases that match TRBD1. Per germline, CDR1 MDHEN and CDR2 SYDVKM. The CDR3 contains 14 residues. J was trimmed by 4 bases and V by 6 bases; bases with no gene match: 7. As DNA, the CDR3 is TGTGCCAGCAGACCGACAGGGGATGTCACTGAAGCTTTCTTT. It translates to CASRPTGDVTEAFF.

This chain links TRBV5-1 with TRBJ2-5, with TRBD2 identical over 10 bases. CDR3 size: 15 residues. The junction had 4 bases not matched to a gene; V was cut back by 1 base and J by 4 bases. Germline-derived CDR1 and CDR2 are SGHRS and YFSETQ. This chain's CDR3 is CASSLLAGGPETQYF. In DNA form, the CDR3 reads TGCGCCAGCAGCTTGTTAGCGGGGGGTCCAGAGACCCAGTACTTC. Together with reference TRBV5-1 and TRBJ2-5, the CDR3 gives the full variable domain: KAGVTQTPRYLIKTRGQQVTLSCSPISGHRSVSWYQQTPGQGLQFLFEYFSETQRNKGNFPGRFSGRQFSNSRSEMNVSTLELGDSALYLCASSLLAGGPETQYFGPGTRLLVL.

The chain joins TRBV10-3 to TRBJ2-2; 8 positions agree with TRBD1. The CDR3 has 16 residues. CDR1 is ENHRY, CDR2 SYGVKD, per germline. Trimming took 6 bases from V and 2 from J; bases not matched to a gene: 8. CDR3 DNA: TGTGCCATCAGCGGAGGACAGGGATCAAACACCGGGGAGCTGTTTTTT. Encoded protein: CAISGGQGSNTGELFF.

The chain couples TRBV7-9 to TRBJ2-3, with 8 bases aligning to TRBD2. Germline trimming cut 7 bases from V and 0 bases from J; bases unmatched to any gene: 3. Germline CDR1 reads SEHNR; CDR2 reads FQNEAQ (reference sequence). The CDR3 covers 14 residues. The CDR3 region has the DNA TGTGCCAGCACGGGGGGGCTGAGCACAGATACGCAGTATTTT. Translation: CASTGGLSTDTQYF.

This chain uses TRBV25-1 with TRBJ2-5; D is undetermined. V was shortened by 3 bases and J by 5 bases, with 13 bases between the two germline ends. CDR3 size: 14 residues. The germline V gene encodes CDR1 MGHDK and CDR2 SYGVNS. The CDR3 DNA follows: TGTGCCAGCAGTGATACACAGAGGATGGAGACCCAGTACTTC. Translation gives CASSDTQRMETQYF.

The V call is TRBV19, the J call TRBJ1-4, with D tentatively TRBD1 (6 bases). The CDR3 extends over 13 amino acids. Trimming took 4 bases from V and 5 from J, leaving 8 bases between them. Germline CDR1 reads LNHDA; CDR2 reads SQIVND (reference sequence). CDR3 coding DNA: TGTGCCAGTAGTACACAGGGAAATGAAAAACTGTTTTTT. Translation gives CASSTQGNEKLFF.

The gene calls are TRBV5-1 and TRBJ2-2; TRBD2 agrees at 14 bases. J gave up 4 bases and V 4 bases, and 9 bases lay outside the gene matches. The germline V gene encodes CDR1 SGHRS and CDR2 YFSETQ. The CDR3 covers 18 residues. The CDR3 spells CASSLAGTSGGGTGELFF. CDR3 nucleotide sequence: TGCGCCAGCAGCCTTGCTGGGACTAGCGGGGGAGGCACCGGGGAGCTGTTTTTT.

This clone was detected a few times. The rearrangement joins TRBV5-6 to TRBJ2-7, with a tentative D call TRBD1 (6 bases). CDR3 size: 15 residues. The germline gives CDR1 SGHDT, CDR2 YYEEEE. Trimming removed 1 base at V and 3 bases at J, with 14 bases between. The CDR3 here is CASSLNGRTDYEQYF. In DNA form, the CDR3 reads TGTGCCAGCAGCTTGAACGGAAGGACAGACTACGAGCAGTACTTC.

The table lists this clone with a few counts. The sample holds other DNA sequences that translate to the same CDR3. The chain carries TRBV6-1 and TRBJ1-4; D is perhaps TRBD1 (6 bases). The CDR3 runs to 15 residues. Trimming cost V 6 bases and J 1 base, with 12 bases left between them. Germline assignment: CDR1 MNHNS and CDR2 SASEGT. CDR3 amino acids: CASSPQGITNEKLFF. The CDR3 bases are TGTGCCAGCAGCCCACAGGGAATAACTAATGAAAAACTGTTTTTT.